Each of the 10 T cell receptor beta chains below was sequenced from the same sample in a study of human thymus T cells. The table came from immunoSEQ multiplex PCR; TCRdb's copy has only in-frame clones and leaves some out. This sample has 55,000 to 85,000 clones; over 85% occur once, and the top ten carry about 0.03%. Obtained as resections during corrective heart surgery, the thymus tissue was then studied. The sequenced sample was thymus tissue. The source is a girl under three years old with a congenital heart defect but otherwise immunologically healthy.

This clone showed up just a few times. This chain uses TRBV7-2 with TRBJ1-1, with 8 bases that match TRBD1. V was pared by 6 bases and J by 2 bases, with 2 bases of the junction left unmatched. The CDR3 has 13 amino acids. Per the germline V gene, CDR1 is SGHTA and CDR2 is FQGNSA. The CDR3 bases are TGTGCCAGCAGGGGACAGGCTAACACTGAAGCTTTCTTT. Translating gives CASRGQANTEAFF.

V gene TRBV6-6 combines with J gene TRBJ1-5, with D perhaps matching TRBD1 (5 bases). Per germline, CDR1 MNHNY and CDR2 SVGAGI (reference sequence). Trimming stripped 4 bases from V and 0 bases from J, with 10 bases between. The CDR3 sequence is 15 residues long. CDR3 in amino acids: CASSSGTYSNQPQHF. CDR3 in DNA: TGTGCCAGCAGTTCCGGGACGTATAGCAATCAGCCCCAGCATTTT.

The V and J genes are TRBV5-6 and TRBJ2-2; tentative D call: TRBD2 (6 bases). The CDR3 runs to 18 residues. Trimming pared 3 bases from V and 0 bases from J, leaving 18 bases between. The V gene's germline CDR1 is SGHDT and CDR2 YYEEEE. The chain's CDR3 is CASSSSGGYRPNTGELFF. The CDR3, as DNA: TGTGCCAGCAGCTCTTCAGGAGGGTACCGACCGAACACCGGGGAGCTGTTTTTT.

The gene calls are TRBV2 and TRBJ2-4, with a tentative D call TRBD1 (6 bases). The germline V gene has CDR1 SNHLY and CDR2 FYNNEI. V dropped 2 bases and J dropped 3 bases, with 17 bases sitting between them. This CDR3 has 17 residues. The CDR3, as DNA: TGTGCCAGCAGTGAACAGGGGCAGAGTCAGGGCAAAAACATTCAGTACTTC. Amino acids: CASSEQGQSQGKNIQYF. The whole variable domain, filled in from reference TRBV2 and TRBJ2-4, reads EPEVTQTPSHQVTQMGQEVILRCVPISNHLYFYWYRQILGQKVEFLVSFYNNEISEKSEIFDDQFSVERPDGSNFTLKIRSTKLEDSAMYFCASSEQGQSQGKNIQYFGAGTRLSVL.

The chain joins TRBV9 to TRBJ2-3; D remains unclear. Germline assignment: CDR1 SGDLS and CDR2 YYNGEE. The CDR3 has 17 residues. V lost 4 bases to trimming and J lost 4 bases, with 22 bases between them. This CDR3 is CASSHPLPSGEPDTQYF. The DNA of the CDR3 is TGTGCCAGCAGCCACCCCTTACCGTCCGGTGAACCAGATACGCAGTATTTT.

The J gene is TRBJ2-3, the V gene TRBV11-3, with 10 nucleotides matching TRBD2. This CDR3 has 15 residues. Unmatched junction bases numbered 2, after V lost 5 bases and J lost 0 bases. In germline, CDR1 is SGHNT, CDR2 YENEEA. CDR3 residues: CASSRTSGSTDTQYF. The CDR3 DNA reads TGTGCCAGCAGCCGGACTAGCGGTAGCACAGATACGCAGTATTTT. The full variable domain, completed using reference TRBV11-3 and TRBJ2-3, is EAGVVQSPRYKIIEKKQPVAFWCNPISGHNTLYWYLQNLGQGPELLIRYENEEAVDDSQLPKDRFSAERLKGVDSTLKIQPAELGDSAVYLCASSRTSGSTDTQYFGPGTRLTVL.

The gene calls are TRBV7-2 and TRBJ2-1; 13 bases line up with TRBD2. Germline CDR1 is SGHTA and CDR2 is FQGNSA. The CDR3 sequence is 18 residues long. With V trimmed by 5 bases and J by 4 bases, 11 bases remained unmatched. The CDR3 region is CASSPTYLLAGGYNEQFF. The CDR3 DNA reads as TGTGCCAGCAGCCCCACCTACCTACTAGCGGGAGGGTACAATGAGCAGTTCTTC.

The CDR3 here is CASSIGVLAGEETQYF. The CDR3 DNA sequence: TGTGCCAGCAGCATAGGGGTCCTAGCGGGAGAAGAGACCCAGTACTTC. The chain combines TRBV5-6 with TRBJ2-5, with 10 bases matching TRBD2. CDR1 is SGHDT and CDR2 is YYEEEE in the germline V gene. The length of the CDR3 is 16 residues. The J segment lost 3 bases and the V segment lost 4 bases, leaving 9 bases of the junction unmatched.

The V gene is TRBV7-3, the J gene TRBJ2-2; D is undetermined. The CDR3 has 18 amino acids. Per the germline V gene, CDR1 is SGHTA and CDR2 is FQGTGA. V was trimmed by 1 base and J by 3 bases, leaving 18 bases between them. Here the CDR3 DNA reads TGTGCCAGCAGCTTAAAAGGTGTATATAGGAGCTACACCGGGGAGCTGTTTTTT. Its protein is CASSLKGVYRSYTGELFF.

The CDR3 is CASSLGASGRAYEQYF. The CDR3 DNA reads TGCGCCAGCAGCTTGGGAGCTAGCGGGAGGGCCTACGAGCAGTACTTC. The chain recombines TRBV5-1 with TRBJ2-7, with 12 bases matching TRBD2. The germline CDR1 and CDR2 sequences are SGHRS and YFSETQ. J was trimmed by 2 bases and V by 0 bases; bases with no gene match: 3. CDR3 size: 16 residues.